This is a list of T cell receptor beta chains from one sample in a study of spatial heterogeneity in lung cancer. One entry per CDR3 protein results from TCRdb running MiXCR on the 5' RACE reads. The sample lists about 120,000 distinct CDR3 sequences, roughly an eighth occurring once. Sequenced here: PBMCs, sampled at follow-up. The receptors here all came from a male donor with early-stage non-small cell lung cancer. The CDR3 runs from the conserved cysteine through the conserved F or W. The order of the fields is D gene, J gene, clone size, V gene, CDR3 protein, CDR3 DNA. The D gene is left open where the match is weak. Clone sizes are given selectively: once, few, many, or a class where the clone is expanded.

d_call: TRBD1; j_call: TRBJ1-6; clone_size: few; v_call: TRBV28; cdr3_aa: CASSPTGRKGSPLHF; cdr3_nt: TGTGCCAGCAGTCCGACAGGGAGAAAGGGTTCACCCCTCCACTTT
d_call: NA; j_call: TRBJ2-7; clone_size: NA; v_call: TRBV6-6; cdr3_aa: CASSLDLFENEQYF; cdr3_nt: TGTGCCAGCAGCCTTGACCTGTTTGAGAACGAGCAGTACTTC
d_call: NA; j_call: TRBJ1-5; clone_size: few; v_call: TRBV30; cdr3_aa: CAWARDLGQPQHF; cdr3_nt: TGTGCCTGGGCCCGGGACTTGGGACAGCCCCAGCATTTT
d_call: NA; j_call: TRBJ1-4; clone_size: few; v_call: TRBV5-6; cdr3_aa: CASSLYQGDATNEKLFF; cdr3_nt: TGTGCCAGCAGCTTGTATCAAGGGGATGCAACTAATGAAAAACTGTTTTTT
d_call: NA; j_call: TRBJ2-1; clone_size: many; v_call: TRBV3-1; cdr3_aa: CASSQDTGLYNEQFF; cdr3_nt: TGTGCCAGCAGCCAAGATACGGGCCTCTACAATGAGCAGTTCTTC
d_call: TRBD1; j_call: TRBJ1-5; clone_size: few; v_call: TRBV12-3/TRBV12-4; cdr3_aa: CASRWGTGPNQPQHF; cdr3_nt: TGTGCCAGCAGGTGGGGGACAGGGCCGAATCAGCCCCAGCATTTT
d_call: TRBD1; j_call: TRBJ1-2; clone_size: few; v_call: TRBV27; cdr3_aa: CASSLSHGRLTGVGYTF; cdr3_nt: TGTGCCAGCAGTTTATCCCACGGGCGGTTAACAGGGGTGGGCTACACCTTC
d_call: TRBD2; j_call: TRBJ2-5; clone_size: NA; v_call: TRBV5-1; cdr3_aa: CASSLASGGASGTQYF; cdr3_nt: TGCGCCAGCAGCTTAGCTAGCGGGGGGGCCTCCGGGACCCAGTACTTC
d_call: TRBD2; j_call: TRBJ2-1; clone_size: NA; v_call: TRBV5-1; cdr3_aa: CASSVRGGGPDEQFF; cdr3_nt: TGCGCCAGTTCTGTCAGGGGCGGGGGGCCCGATGAGCAGTTCTTC
d_call: NA; j_call: TRBJ2-7; clone_size: few; v_call: TRBV4-3; cdr3_aa: CASSQEVTGTVHEQYF; cdr3_nt: TGCGCCAGCAGCCAAGAGGTGACGGGCACAGTCCACGAGCAGTACTTC
d_call: NA; j_call: TRBJ2-7; clone_size: many; v_call: TRBV5-6; cdr3_aa: CASSLEDYEQYF; cdr3_nt: TGTGCCAGCAGCTTGGAAGACTACGAGCAGTACTTC
d_call: NA; j_call: TRBJ2-3; clone_size: NA; v_call: TRBV29-1; cdr3_aa: CSVNPITDTQYF; cdr3_nt: TGCAGCGTTAATCCAATCACAGATACGCAGTATTTT
d_call: NA; j_call: TRBJ1-6; clone_size: few; v_call: TRBV5-1; cdr3_aa: CASSLDRMGDSPLHF; cdr3_nt: TGCGCCAGCAGCTTGGACAGGATGGGAGATTCACCCCTCCACTTT
d_call: NA; j_call: TRBJ1-2; clone_size: NA; v_call: TRBV7-8; cdr3_aa: CASSLNGDYGYTF; cdr3_nt: TGTGCCAGCAGCTTAAACGGAGACTATGGCTACACCTTC